The 14 T cell receptor beta chains below were found in one sample sequenced in a study of shared clonotypes between healthy human individuals. TCRdb keeps only in-frame clones here, not all; method: immunoSEQ multiplex PCR. Among under 600,000 clones listed, roughly 97% were seen once. The sample consisted of naive CD4+ T cells sorted from blood. Subset defined: CD45RA+ positively selected. The receptors were sampled from a young woman in good health.

The rearrangement uses TRBV16 and TRBJ2-7; 9 bases map to TRBD2. The junction had 7 bases not matched to a gene; V was cut back by 0 bases and J by 1 base. CDR1 KGHSY and CDR2 FQNENV come from the germline V gene. The length of the CDR3 is 17 residues. In DNA form, the CDR3 reads TGTGCCAGCAGCCAATCCTGGCGGGGGGGCAGATCCTACGAGCAGTACTTC. Its protein is CASSQSWRGGRSYEQYF.

The rearrangement links TRBV10-2 to TRBJ2-3; the D gene could be TRBD1 or TRBD2 (5 bases each). V lost 8 bases to trimming and J lost 2 bases, with 17 bases between them. This CDR3 spans 15 amino acids. Germline CDR1 WSHSY, CDR2 SAAADI. The CDR3 loop reads CASAKRGATTDTQYF. The CDR3 DNA sequence: TGCGCCAGCGCAAAGAGAGGGGCAACCACAGATACGCAGTATTTT.

This clone has only one observation. The chain employs TRBV28 and TRBJ2-1; 8 nucleotides align to TRBD2. The V and J ends lost 3 bases and 6 bases, in that order; junction bases with no gene match: 10. Germline CDR1 is MDHEN and CDR2 is SYDVKM. The CDR3 is 16 residues long. Here the CDR3 DNA reads TGTGCCAGCAGTTTCAGGTCACCTAGCGGGCGCAATGAGCAGTTCTTC. It encodes CASSFRSPSGRNEQFF. Supplemented by reference TRBV28 and TRBJ2-1, the full variable domain reads DVKVTQSSRYLVKRTGEKVFLECVQDMDHENMFWYRQDPGLGLRLIYFSYDVKMKEKGDIPEGYSVSREKKERFSLILESASTNQTSMYLCASSFRSPSGRNEQFFGPGTRLTVL.

This chain links TRBV7-9 with TRBJ1-2; 9 nucleotides match TRBD1. Germline V CDR1 and CDR2: SEHNR, FQNEAQ (reference sequence). V shed 0 bases and J 5 bases; nucleotides not matched to a gene: 4. This CDR3 has 15 residues. CDR3 region: CASSLAPDRGYGYTF. CDR3 coding DNA: TGTGCCAGCAGCTTAGCACCGGACAGGGGATATGGCTACACCTTC.

The V and J genes are TRBV9 and TRBJ2-7; tentative D call: TRBD1 (6 bases). There are 14 residues in the CDR3. CDR1 SGDLS and CDR2 YYNGEE come from the germline V gene. V lost 0 bases to trimming and J lost 6 bases, with 13 bases between them. CDR3 nucleotide sequence: TGTGCCAGCAGCGTAGTTCCAGGGGACGGCGAGCAGTACTTC. Residues: CASSVVPGDGEQYF.

This sequence joins TRBV2 and TRBJ2-1; 9 bases are a match to TRBD2. The CDR3 sequence is 14 residues long. CDR1 and CDR2 (germline): SNHLY, FYNNEI. V shed 11 bases, J shed 4 bases, and the junction held 9 bases outside the gene matches. CDR3 sequence reads: CALRGGRGYNEQFF. CDR3 DNA: TGTGCCCTCAGGGGCGGGAGGGGGTACAATGAGCAGTTCTTC.

This chain joins TRBV28 and TRBJ2-7; 9 nucleotides align to TRBD2. Losses at the gene ends were 5 bases for V and 3 bases for J; bases not matched to a gene: 8. The germline V gene has CDR1 MDHEN and CDR2 SYDVKM. The CDR3 covers 15 residues. Written as DNA, the CDR3 is TGTGCCAGCAGTCCCGGACTAGCGAGGATCTACGAGCAGTACTTC. It specifies CASSPGLARIYEQYF.

The V call is TRBV6-4, the J call TRBJ1-5, with D tentatively TRBD1 (5 bases). From germline, CDR1 is MRHNA and CDR2 SNTAGT. The CDR3 is 13 residues long. Trimming took off 5 bases at V and 4 bases at J, with 9 bases between the two ends. This CDR3 is CASSLTGNQPQHF. Here the CDR3 DNA reads TGTGCCAGCAGTTTAACAGGAAATCAGCCCCAGCATTTT.

This chain uses TRBV28 with TRBJ1-2; D may be TRBD1 (6 bases). From germline, CDR1 is MDHEN and CDR2 SYDVKM. This CDR3 has 13 residues. The V gene lost 6 bases and the J gene lost 3 bases, with 11 bases spanning the gap. The CDR3 DNA reads TGTGCCAGCAGCCCAGGGGACCACTATGGCTACACCTTC. Translating gives CASSPGDHYGYTF.

The genes are TRBV6-1 and TRBJ1-2, with D possibly being TRBD1 (5 bases). V was clipped by 5 bases and J by 0 bases, with 7 bases between them. CDR1 MNHNS and CDR2 SASEGT come from the germline V gene. CDR3 length equals 13 residues. The CDR3 DNA follows: TGTGCCAGCAGTCAGGGCCCTAACTATGGCTACACCTTC. Translated, it gives CASSQGPNYGYTF.

The J gene is TRBJ1-1, the V gene TRBV27; TRBD1 might be the D (6 bases). Germline CDR1 and CDR2: MNHEY and SMNVEV (reference sequence). Trimming cost V 1 base and J 6 bases, with 15 bases left between them. This CDR3 spans 15 amino acids. CDR3 nucleotide sequence: TGTGCCAGCAGTTTATTGGGCAGGGGATCCGCTGAAGCTTTCTTT. Translated, it gives CASSLLGRGSAEAFF.

The chain joins TRBV9 to TRBJ2-2, with 9 bases that match TRBD2. The V gene end was trimmed by 4 bases and the J gene end by 0 bases; junction bases not matched to a gene: 4. The V gene's germline CDR1 is SGDLS and CDR2 YYNGEE. The CDR3 sequence is 16 residues long. The CDR3 loop reads CASSSKRGANTGELFF. The CDR3 coding sequence is TGTGCCAGCAGCTCAAAGCGGGGGGCGAACACCGGGGAGCTGTTTTTT. Supplemented by reference TRBV9 and TRBJ2-2, the full variable domain reads DSGVTQTPKHLITATGQRVTLRCSPRSGDLSVYWYQQSLDQGLQFLIQYYNGEERAKGNILERFSAQQFPDLHSELNLSSLELGDSALYFCASSSKRGANTGELFFGEGSRLTVL.

This chain uses TRBV13 with TRBJ1-6, with TRBD1 identical over 10 bases. J lost 9 bases, V lost 0 bases, and 5 bases had no gene match. Germline lookup yields CDR1 PRHDT and CDR2 FYEKMQ (reference sequence). This CDR3 is 16 amino acids long. The CDR3 DNA is TGTGCCAGCAGCTTAGGGGACAGGGGGGTTGCTTCACCCCTCCACTTT. It codes for CASSLGDRGVASPLHF.

This chain uses TRBV5-1 with TRBJ2-7; 7 nucleotides agree with TRBD1. This CDR3 has 18 amino acids. V shed 2 bases and J 3 bases; nucleotides not matched to a gene: 17. Per the germline V gene, CDR1 is SGHRS and CDR2 is YFSETQ. CDR3 loop: CASSFAGSWGQPFYEQYF. Written as DNA, the CDR3 is TGCGCCAGCAGCTTCGCGGGCTCTTGGGGACAGCCCTTCTACGAGCAGTACTTC.